This TCR beta chain was recovered during a study of beta chain features in type 1 diabetes. Every isolated RNA sample was fully reverse transcribed, so sequencing captured expressed TCRB transcripts. Reads from naive, central memory and regulatory T cell samples averaged around 4 million. TCRdb's copy holds only in-frame clones and misses some; the assay was immunoSEQ multiplex PCR. The sample has over 500,000 clones, 15% seen once; the top ten hold approximately 0.099%. Via the markers CD45RO/CCR7/CD25/CD127/CD95/CD27, stem cell-like memory, regulatory, central memory and naive CD4+ cells were sorted. The specimen was naive CD4+ T cells from blood. The sequence came from a man aged 18 to 30 in good health.

The CDR3 DNA is TGTGCCAGCAGATTGGTTGGGGCCAACGTCCTGACTTTC. Protein sequence: CASRLVGANVLTF. This rearrangement joins TRBV6-5 to TRBJ2-6; D remains unclear. CDR1 is MNHEY and CDR2 is SVGAGI in the germline V gene. CDR3 size: 13 residues. V dropped 6 bases and J dropped 3 bases, with 6 bases sitting between them.